The rows below give T cell receptor beta chains drawn from one sample of a study of cytomegalovirus exposure and HLA in healthy donors. Assay: immunoSEQ multiplex PCR; the TCRdb copy retains only in-frame clones and omits some. The top ten clones hold approximately 3.6% of a sample with roughly 60,000 clones, around three quarters of them seen once. Sequencing was carried out using PBMCs. These receptors all come from a woman between 35 and 50 years old in good health and CMV-seropositive. Both conserved end residues are part of each CDR3.

V gene	J gene	CDR3 protein
TRBV6-6	TRBJ2-1	CASSYMTGTNEQFF
TRBV7-9	TRBJ1-4	CASSLEGTRLFF
TRBV28	TRBJ2-6	CASSPGEASGANVLTF
TRBV9	TRBJ1-1	CASSEGGQMNTEAFF
TRBV5-8	TRBJ2-3	CASSLGHTDTQYF
TRBV11-3	TRBJ2-2	CASSLGPHTGELFF
TRBV4-3	TRBJ1-2	CASSQDPGLSYGYTF
TRBV5-5	TRBJ1-5	CASSPGVSNQPQHF
TRBV7-2	TRBJ2-7	CASSQGTSFYEQYF
TRBV9	TRBJ1-2	CASSVQEPWLQTF
TRBV27	TRBJ2-2	CASSRTSGGPNTGELFF
TRBV5-6	TRBJ2-2	CASSPTGGRRTGELFF
TRBV5-6	TRBJ2-1	CASSFQQGRFSYNEQFF
TRBV6-1	TRBJ2-5	CASSELAGGQETQYF
TRBV5-4	TRBJ2-5	CASRRGTVQETQYF
TRBV5-1	TRBJ1-2	CASSADKAYGYTF
TRBV7-6	TRBJ2-7	CASSPGRGVESEQYF
TRBV9	TRBJ1-3	CASSPAGTGYSGNTIYF
TRBV4-1	TRBJ1-1	CASSQLAEGTEAFF
TRBV27	TRBJ1-5	CASSGTAAYSNQPQHF
TRBV7-9	TRBJ1-4	CASTFSLNNEKLFF
TRBV27	TRBJ1-5	CASSSGTGYNQPQHF
TRBV9	TRBJ2-7	CASSVAAGYEQYF
TRBV6-1	TRBJ2-3	CASSPPGGASYTQYF
TRBV6-5	TRBJ1-1	CATTIRGTEAFF
TRBV7-6	TRBJ2-7	CASSSDRFYEQYF
TRBV4-1	TRBJ2-7	CASSQRLAGGYYEQYF
TRBV4-3	TRBJ1-1	CASSQDLEQNTEAFF
TRBV29-1	TRBJ1-2	CSVEQGVYGYTF
TRBV7-8	TRBJ1-1	CASSLANSGGTEAFF
TRBV5-3	TRBJ2-3	CARSLASGGAGPTDTQYF
TRBV19	TRBJ2-1	CASTPGLAAYNEQFF
TRBV2	TRBJ1-2	CASSVLTRVYTF
TRBV9	TRBJ2-1	CASSASGGGNEQFF
TRBV10-3	TRBJ1-1	CAISESTTLNTEAFF
TRBV5-1	TRBJ2-7	CASSYGSNYEQYF
TRBV7-8	TRBJ1-1	CASSSDRAVAEAFF
TRBV2	TRBJ2-7	CASRAGTTRYEQYF
TRBV29-1	TRBJ2-7	CSAATGSFYEQYF
TRBV27	TRBJ1-5	CASSFIGEGQPQHF
TRBV5-1	TRBJ2-5	CASSLGSGVGETQYF
TRBV2	TRBJ1-2	CAKGTASYGYTF
TRBV5-1	TRBJ2-7	CASSLDGQGAREQYF
TRBV7-9	TRBJ2-1	CASSLGGGASYNEQFF
TRBV5-6	TRBJ2-3	CASRMTGVDTQYF
TRBV2	TRBJ1-1	CASSEWGSGSTEAFF
TRBV19	TRBJ1-5	CASTTFSSSLQHF
TRBV6-6	TRBJ2-7	CASSLRLSDSYEQYF
TRBV5-1	TRBJ1-1	CASSLSGPQTEAFF
TRBV6-5	TRBJ2-5	CASSSLAGQETQYF
TRBV27	TRBJ2-1	CASSSRTGGGDEQFF